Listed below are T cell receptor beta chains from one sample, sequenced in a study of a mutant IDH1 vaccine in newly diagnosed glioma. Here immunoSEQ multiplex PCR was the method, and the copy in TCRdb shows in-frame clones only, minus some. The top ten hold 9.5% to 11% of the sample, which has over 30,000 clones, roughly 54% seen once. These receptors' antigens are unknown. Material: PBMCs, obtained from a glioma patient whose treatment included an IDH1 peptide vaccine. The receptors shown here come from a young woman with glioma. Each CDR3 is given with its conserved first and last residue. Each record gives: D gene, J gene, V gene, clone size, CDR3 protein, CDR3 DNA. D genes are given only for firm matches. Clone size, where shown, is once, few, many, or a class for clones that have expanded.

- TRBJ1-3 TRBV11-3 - CASSRSLDTIYF TGTGCCAGCAGCCGATCCCTGGACACCATATATTTT
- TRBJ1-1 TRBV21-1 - CASSKGGSTEAFF TGTGCCAGCAGCAAAGGCGGAAGCACTGAAGCTTTCTTT
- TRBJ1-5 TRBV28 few CASSSVGYSNQPQHF TGTGCCAGCAGTTCGGTAGGGTATAGCAATCAGCCCCAGCATTTT
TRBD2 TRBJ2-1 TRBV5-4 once CASSLRNSGTEQFF TGTGCCAGCAGCTTACGAAATAGCGGGACTGAGCAGTTCTTC
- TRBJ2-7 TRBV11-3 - CASQQGATEQYF TGTGCCAGCCAACAGGGAGCAACCGAGCAGTACTTC
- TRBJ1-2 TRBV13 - CASSEQGNYGYTF TGTGCCAGCAGCGAACAGGGTAACTATGGCTACACCTTC
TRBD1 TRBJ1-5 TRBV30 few CAWSGGQASQPQHF TGTGCCTGGAGTGGCGGACAGGCTAGTCAGCCCCAGCATTTT
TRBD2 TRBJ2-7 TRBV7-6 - CASRSGGGYEQYF TGTGCCAGCAGGTCGGGGGGGGGCTACGAGCAGTACTTC
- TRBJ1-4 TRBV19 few CASSRQEKLFF TGTGCCAGTAGTAGACAAGAAAAACTGTTTTTT
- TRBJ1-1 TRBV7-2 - CASSLGQLNTEAFF TGTGCCAGCAGCTTAGGACAGTTGAACACTGAAGCTTTCTTT
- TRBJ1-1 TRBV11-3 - CASSPLGNTEAFF TGTGCCAGCAGCCCTTTGGGGAACACTGAAGCTTTCTTT
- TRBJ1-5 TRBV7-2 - CASSPGSGSNQPQHF TGTGCCAGCAGCCCAGGTTCTGGTAGCAATCAGCCCCAGCATTTT
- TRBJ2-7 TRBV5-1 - CASSPGFYEQYF TGCGCCAGCAGCCCAGGTTTCTACGAGCAGTACTTC
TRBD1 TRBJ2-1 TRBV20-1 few CSASTGIEQFF TGCAGTGCTTCGACAGGGATTGAGCAGTTCTTC
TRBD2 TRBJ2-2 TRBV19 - CASSSGGAPGELFF TGTGCCAGTAGTAGCGGGGGGGCCCCCGGGGAGCTGTTTTTT
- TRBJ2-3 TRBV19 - CASSIAAGRTDTQYF TGTGCCAGTAGTATAGCCGCAGGCCGCACAGATACGCAGTATTTT
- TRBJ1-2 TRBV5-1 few CASSLGSSQIYGYTF TGCGCCAGCAGCTTGGGGAGTTCGCAAATCTATGGCTACACCTTC
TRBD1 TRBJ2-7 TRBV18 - CASSPRDRASYEQYF TGTGCCAGCTCACCCCGGGACAGGGCTTCCTACGAGCAGTACTTC
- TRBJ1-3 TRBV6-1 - CASSAGTVSGNTIYF TGTGCCAGCAGTGCCGGGACGGTCTCTGGAAACACCATATATTTT
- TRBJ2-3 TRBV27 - CASSLVPTDTQYF TGTGCCAGCAGTTTGGTTCCGACAGATACGCAGTATTTT
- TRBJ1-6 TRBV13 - CASTRRQSPLHF TGTGCCAGCACCAGGCGGCAATCACCCCTCCACTTT
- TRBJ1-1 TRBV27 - CASSPLGSTEAFF TGTGCCAGCAGCCCGTTGGGGTCCACTGAAGCTTTCTTT
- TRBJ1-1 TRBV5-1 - CASSLAGRGSAAFF TGCGCCAGCAGCTTGGCGGGCAGGGGATCAGCAGCTTTCTTT
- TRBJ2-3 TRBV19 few CASSIATSSGSDTQYF TGTGCCAGTAGTATAGCTACGTCGTCGGGTTCAGATACGCAGTATTTT
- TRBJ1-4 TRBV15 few CATSRPNEKLFF TGTGCCACCAGCAGACCAAATGAAAAACTGTTTTTT
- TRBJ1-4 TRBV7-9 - CASSLGDRSGQNEKLFF TGTGCCAGCAGCTTAGGAGACAGGTCCGGGCAGAATGAAAAACTGTTTTTT
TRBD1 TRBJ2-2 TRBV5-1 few CASSLTGGGELFF TGCGCCAGCAGCTTAACAGGGGGCGGGGAGCTGTTTTTT
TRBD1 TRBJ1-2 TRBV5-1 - CASSLAGTGNEYGYTF TGCGCCAGCAGCTTGGCCGGGACAGGGAATGAGTATGGCTACACCTTC
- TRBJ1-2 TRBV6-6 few CASSYGHGGPLGYTF TGTGCCAGCAGTTACGGGCACGGCGGACCGTTGGGCTACACCTTC
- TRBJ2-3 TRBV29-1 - CMGEVGTDTQYF TGCATGGGTGAGGTTGGCACAGATACGCAGTATTTT
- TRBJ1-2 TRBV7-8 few CASSLAPGSYGYTF TGTGCCAGCAGCTTAGCGCCAGGGTCCTATGGCTACACCTTC
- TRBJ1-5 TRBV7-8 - CASSLRAAEGPQHF TGTGCCAGCAGCTTAAGGGCGGCCGAGGGGCCCCAGCATTTT
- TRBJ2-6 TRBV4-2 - CASSQGGTPNSGANVLTF TGTGCCAGCAGCCAAGGCGGGACACCCAATTCTGGGGCCAACGTCCTGACTTTC
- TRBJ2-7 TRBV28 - CASSFPGRAGEQYF TGTGCCAGCAGTTTTCCGGGACGGGCGGGGGAGCAGTACTTC
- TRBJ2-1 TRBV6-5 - CASSPGRLDPRQFF TGTGCCAGCAGCCCGGGGAGGCTAGATCCAAGGCAGTTCTTC
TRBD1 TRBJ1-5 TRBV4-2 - CASSQTDRAAGPQHF TGTGCCAGCAGCCAGACGGACAGGGCGGCGGGGCCCCAGCATTTT
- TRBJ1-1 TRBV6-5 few CASSYGRGAQAFF TGTGCCAGCAGTTACGGCAGGGGCGCCCAAGCTTTCTTT
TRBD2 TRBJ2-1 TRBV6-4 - CASSDLPDGGTYNEQFF TGTGCCAGCAGTGACCTCCCGGACGGGGGGACCTACAATGAGCAGTTCTTC
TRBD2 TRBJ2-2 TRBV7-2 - CASSSPSGKGGELFF TGTGCCAGCAGCTCTCCTAGCGGGAAGGGCGGGGAGCTGTTTTTT
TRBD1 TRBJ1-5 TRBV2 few CASSEEWTGGQPQHF TGTGCCAGCAGTGAAGAATGGACAGGGGGTCAGCCCCAGCATTTT
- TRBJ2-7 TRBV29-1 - CSVLGQGKVEQYF TGCAGCGTTCTCGGGCAGGGGAAGGTCGAGCAGTACTTC
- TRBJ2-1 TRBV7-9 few CASSSPGPTYNEQFF TGTGCCAGCAGCTCACCGGGACCCACCTACAATGAGCAGTTCTTC
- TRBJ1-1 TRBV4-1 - CASSPAPNTEAFF TGCGCCAGCAGCCCCGCCCCGAACACTGAAGCTTTCTTT
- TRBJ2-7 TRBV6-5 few CASKTSVGEQYF TGTGCCAGCAAGACTTCCGTAGGAGAGCAGTACTTC